Listed below are T cell receptor beta chains from one sample, sequenced in a study of T cell changes during pregnancy in multiple sclerosis. The data were produced by immunoSEQ multiplex PCR, yet TCRdb's version contains in-frame clones alone and is incomplete. This sample yields 65,000 to 85,000 clones, of which around 94% are seen a single time; roughly 0.14% belongs to the top ten. The source was CD4+ T cells from peripheral blood mononuclear cells, collected after pregnancy. The source is a female donor with multiple sclerosis, enrolled in a pregnancy study. CDR3s include the opening cysteine and the closing phenylalanine or tryptophan. The D gene is left open where the match is weak. Clone size is shown for a subset of rows, as once, few, many or a class of expanded clone.

clone_size d_call j_call cdr3_length v_call cdr3_nt cdr3_aa
. . TRBJ2-7 16 TRBV7-8 TGTGCCAGCAGCCCAACCGCAGTACGTCTCGGGTACGAGCAGTACTTC CASSPTAVRLGYEQYF
. . TRBJ2-5 16 TRBV19 TGTGCCAGTAGTATACACCCCACCCGCAGGGTGGAGACCCAGTACTTC CASSIHPTRRVETQYF
. . TRBJ2-7 13 TRBV5-4 TGTGCCAGCAGTCATGACAGGACCTACGAGCAGTACTTC CASSHDRTYEQYF
. TRBD1 TRBJ2-2 15 TRBV18 TGTGCCAGCTCACCACCGGGACAGGGGACCGGGGAGCTGTTTTTT CASSPPGQGTGELFF
. . TRBJ1-1 16 TRBV30 TGTGCCTGGAGTGGGCAGCCTCGGGGTATGAACACTGAAGCTTTCTTT CAWSGQPRGMNTEAFF
. . TRBJ2-1 17 TRBV6-1 TGTGCCAGCAGTGACCCGTTGGGGTTAGCGGCCAACAATGAGCAGTTCTTC CASSDPLGLAANNEQFF
. . TRBJ2-7 12 TRBV5-1 TGCGCCAGCAGCCGCGAGGGCTACGAGCAGTACTTC CASSREGYEQYF
. TRBD2 TRBJ2-1 15 TRBV19 TGTGCCAGTAGTAAGTCGAGCGGGAGGGGCCATGAGCAGTTCTTC CASSKSSGRGHEQFF
. . TRBJ1-2 12 TRBV6-5 TGTGCCAGCGCCCCGGCAGGGTTTGGCTACACCTTC CASAPAGFGYTF
. . TRBJ1-4 16 TRBV7-2 TGTGCCAGCAGCTTACGCTCGGCGGGTACTAATGAAAAACTGTTTTTT CASSLRSAGTNEKLFF
. . TRBJ2-2 15 TRBV7-8 TGTGCCAGCAGCAGACAGGCTCCGAACACCGGGGAGCTGTTTTTT CASSRQAPNTGELFF
once . TRBJ2-4 14 TRBV27 TGTGCCAGCAGCCAAACCCCGAAATTAGACATTCAGTACTTC CASSQTPKLDIQYF
. TRBD2 TRBJ2-2 19 TRBV10-3 TGTGCCATCAGTGATCCCCTAGCGGGAGGCAAGTGGAACACCGGGGAGCTGTTTTTT CAISDPLAGGKWNTGELFF
. TRBD1 TRBJ2-7 14 TRBV10-3 TGTGCCATCAGCCGAGACAGGGGGCGCGACGAGCAGTACTTC CAISRDRGRDEQYF
. . TRBJ2-5 16 TRBV19 TGTGCCAGTAGTGGCCTAGCCGATGGGTACCAAGAGACCCAGTACTTC CASSGLADGYQETQYF
. TRBD2 TRBJ2-7 14 TRBV7-2 TGTGCCAGCAGCCTAGCGGGAGGGTCCTACGAGCAGTACTTC CASSLAGGSYEQYF
. . TRBJ2-1 16 TRBV4-3 TGCGCCAGCAGCCACAGCGGGACACTTGATGGCAATGAGCAGTTCTTC CASSHSGTLDGNEQFF
. TRBD2 TRBJ2-3 17 TRBV6-1 TGTGCCAGCAGTGGCCTGGCCCGAGCGGGAGTATCAGATACGCAGTATTTT CASSGLARAGVSDTQYF
. TRBD2 TRBJ2-3 17 TRBV5-1 TGCGCCAGCAGCTTGGCTCCTAGCGGGAGGACTACAGATACGCAGTATTTT CASSLAPSGRTTDTQYF
. TRBD1 TRBJ1-1 17 TRBV27 TGTGCCAGCAGTTGGACAGGGGGCAGTTCTAGGAACACTGAAGCTTTCTTT CASSWTGGSSRNTEAFF
. TRBD2 TRBJ2-5 14 TRBV19 TGTGCTAGTAGTGCGGGACTATTACAAGAGACCCAGTACTTC CASSAGLLQETQYF
few . TRBJ2-1 15 TRBV29-1 TGCAGCGTTGGGGCTGACAGGTTGGAGACAAGAGAGCAGTTCTTC CSVGADRLETREQFF
. TRBD2 TRBJ2-1 15 TRBV2 TGTGCCAGCAGTGAAACGGGTCTAGCGGGAGTCATACAGCTCTTC CASSETGLAGVIQLF
. . TRBJ2-7 12 TRBV7-2 TGTGCCAGCACCAGGGAATCTCACGAGCAGTACTTC CASTRESHEQYF
. TRBD2 TRBJ2-5 17 TRBV27 TGTGCCAGCAGTTTCCCAGGACTAGCGGGAGTTGTCTGGCCCCAGTACTTC CASSFPGLAGVVWPQYF
few TRBD1 TRBJ1-2 14 TRBV2 TGTGCCAGCAGTGAAGGGGACAGGAACTATGGCTACACCTTC CASSEGDRNYGYTF
. TRBD2 TRBJ2-1 15 TRBV4-3 TGCGCCAGCAGCGTCGGGACTAGCGGGACCGATGAGCAGTTCTTC CASSVGTSGTDEQFF
. . TRBJ2-7 13 TRBV9 TGTGCCAGCAGCGCGGGTCTTGACGGCGAGCAGTACTTC CASSAGLDGEQYF
. . TRBJ1-2 13 TRBV6-6 TGTGCCAGCATCTTCAGAGGAGGCTATGGCTACACCTTC CASIFRGGYGYTF
once . TRBJ1-1 13 TRBV7-3 TGTGCCAGCAGCTACAGGTTTAACACTGAAGCTTTCTTT CASSYRFNTEAFF
. . TRBJ1-2 14 TRBV6-6 TGTGCCAGCAGTTACTCCTTAAGGGGCGATGGCTACACCTTC CASSYSLRGDGYTF
few . TRBJ1-1 13 TRBV10-3 TGTGCCATCAGTGCCCTGACGGGAACTGAAGCTTTCTTT CAISALTGTEAFF
. . TRBJ1-3 16 TRBV7-2 TGTGCCAGCAGTCTCGGCGGGCAGTTCTCTGGAAACACCATATATTTT CASSLGGQFSGNTIYF
. TRBD2 TRBJ2-1 14 TRBV19 TGTGCCAGTAGTACGGGACTAGCGATAAATGAGCAGTTCTTC CASSTGLAINEQFF
. . TRBJ2-1 13 TRBV5-1 TGCGCCAGCAGCTCAACTAGGAACAATGAGCAGTTCTTC CASSSTRNNEQFF
. . TRBJ1-2 14 TRBV28 TGTGCCAGCAGTTTATCGCAACAGGGCTATGGCTACACCTTC CASSLSQQGYGYTF
. . TRBJ2-2 14 TRBV9 TGTGCCAGCAGCCTAGCGACAAACACCGGGGAGCTGTTTTTT CASSLATNTGELFF
. TRBD2 TRBJ2-7 17 TRBV2 TGTGCCAGCAGAGCAGGGACTAGCGGAGAGGACCACTACGAGCAGTACTTC CASRAGTSGEDHYEQYF
few TRBD1 TRBJ2-3 16 TRBV5-1 TGCGCCAGCAGCTCCGGACAGGGGCCGCGCACAGATACGCAGTATTTT CASSSGQGPRTDTQYF
. . TRBJ2-3 15 TRBV6-1 TGTGCCAGCAGTGAACAGGACACTCGCACAGATACGCAGTATTTT CASSEQDTRTDTQYF
. TRBD2 TRBJ2-5 15 TRBV5-1 TGCGCCAGCAGCGTGACTGCCAGCGGGAAGGAGACCCAGTACTTC CASSVTASGKETQYF
. TRBD1 TRBJ1-4 15 TRBV27 TGTGCCAGCAGTGACACCGGGACAGGGCGCGAAAAACTGTTTTTT CASSDTGTGREKLFF
. TRBD2 TRBJ2-1 17 TRBV28 TGTGCCAGCAGTTGGCACGAGGGACTAGCGGTTCCCCTGAGGCAGTTCTTC CASSWHEGLAVPLRQFF
. TRBD2 TRBJ2-5 16 TRBV7-3 TGTGCCAGCAGCTTGGGACTAGCGGGTGGTCAAGAGACCCAGTACTTC CASSLGLAGGQETQYF
. TRBD2 TRBJ2-3 16 TRBV5-5 TGTGCCAGCAGGACTAGCGGGAGAGCTAGCACAGATACGCAGTATTTT CASRTSGRASTDTQYF
. . TRBJ2-6 18 TRBV28 TGTGCCAGCAGTTCCCCGCGGGCCGAGGGCTCTGGGGCCAACGTCCTGACTTTC CASSSPRAEGSGANVLTF
. TRBD2 TRBJ2-5 19 TRBV4-1 TGCGCCAGCAGCCACCGCGGACTAGCGGGAGGGCCGGGGCAAGAGACCCAGTACTTC CASSHRGLAGGPGQETQYF
. . TRBJ1-6 9 TRBV28 TGTGCGTACGGTTCACCCCTCCACTTT CAYGSPLHF
. TRBD1 TRBJ1-4 14 TRBV19 TGTGCCAGTAGTCCGGGACAGCATAATGAAAAACTGTTTTTT CASSPGQHNEKLFF
. TRBD1 TRBJ1-1 14 TRBV19 TGTGCCAGTAGTATCGGACAGGCGAACACTGAAGCTTTCTTT CASSIGQANTEAFF
. TRBD1 TRBJ1-1 14 TRBV18 TGTGCCAGCTCAGCGACAGGGAGTAACACTGAAGCTTTCTTT CASSATGSNTEAFF